The 6 T cell receptor beta chains presented below share a single source sample, sequenced in a study of vaccination and CD4 T cells after COVID-19. Treatment denoted: approximately 10-day PBMC culture with coronavirus spike peptide pools or control peptides (ViraFEST assay). With the Oncomine TCR Beta short-read assay, DNA from cultured CD4+ T cells was sequenced. From the PCR reads, TCRdb called clonotypes with MiXCR, one entry per CDR3 protein. The sample contains more than 10,000 distinct CDR3 sequences, roughly 27% of which appear only once. Their antigens are not known. The sample consisted of CD4+ T cells from blood, cultured in vitro, taken after SARS-CoV-2 vaccination. The receptors come from a human donor who had recovered from COVID-19.

Only one count was recorded for this clonotype. The V call is TRBV5-4, the J call TRBJ2-3; D is undetermined. V dropped 0 bases and J dropped 4 bases, with 6 bases sitting between them. CDR3 size: 13 residues. Germline V gene data show CDR1 as SGHNT and CDR2 as YYREEE (reference sequence). The CDR3 here is CASSLDLADTQYF. The CDR3 coding sequence is TGTGCCAGCAGCTTGGATCTAGCAGATACGCAGTATTTT.

The chain couples TRBV11-2 to TRBJ2-4; tentative D call: TRBD2 (6 bases). Between the trimmed V and J ends, which lost 1 base and 8 bases, there was a span of 15 bases. Germline assignment: CDR1 SGHAT and CDR2 FQNNGV. This CDR3 region has 15 residues. For the CDR3, the DNA is TGTGCCAGCAGCTTAGTAAGGGCGGGGATCTACATTCAGTACTTC. Amino acid sequence: CASSLVRAGIYIQYF.

This rearrangement joins TRBV20-1 to TRBJ2-7; 7 positions agree with TRBD2. Germline trimming cut 0 bases from V and 0 bases from J; bases unmatched to any gene: 5. CDR3 length: 15 amino acids. The V gene's germline CDR1 is DFQATT and CDR2 SNEGSKA (reference sequence). The DNA for the CDR3 is TGCAGTGCTAGAGATACGGCGGGAGCCTCCTACGAGCAGTACTTC. It encodes CSARDTAGASYEQYF.

This clonotype appeared a few times. V gene TRBV20-1 combines with J gene TRBJ2-7; 11 bases match TRBD1. With V trimmed by 3 bases and J by 4 bases, 8 bases remained unmatched. Germline V CDR1 and CDR2: DFQATT, SNEGSKA (reference sequence). The CDR3 is 15 amino acids. The CDR3 DNA reads TGCAGTGCTAGCCGTCCCGGGACAGGGGGTTACGAGCAGTACTTC. Its protein is CSASRPGTGGYEQYF.

The J gene is TRBJ1-6, the V gene TRBV9; D is uncertain. The CDR3 is made up of 15 amino acids. Per the germline V gene, CDR1 is SGDLS and CDR2 is YYNGEE. V was clipped by 3 bases and J by 5 bases, with 12 bases between them. The DNA of the CDR3 is TGTGCCAGCAGCGCTGCGGGAGGGAATAATTCACCCCTCCACTTT. This encodes CASSAAGGNNSPLHF.

This clonotype appeared a few times. CDR3 sequence (DNA): TGTGCCAGCAGCAAACGGGGGGGCAGGGGGGACACTGAAGCTTTCTTT. Residues: CASSKRGGRGDTEAFF. This chain joins TRBV6-1 and TRBJ1-1, with 7 bases lining up with TRBD1. This CDR3 contains 16 residues. In germline, CDR1 is MNHNS, CDR2 SASEGT. V trimming: 6 bases; J trimming: 3 bases; junction bases outside the gene matches: 13.